Listed below are T cell receptor beta chains from one sample, sequenced in a study of CD4 T cells in relation to SARS-CoV-2 and coronaviruses. Assay used: immunoSEQ multiplex PCR; TCRdb lists only in-frame clones, some missing. The data show roughly 30,000 clones, roughly 80% seen once. These receptors have no known antigen. The sequencing input was CD4+ T cells from PBMCs, cultured in vitro. Receptors were obtained from a human donor in good health. Both conserved end residues are trimmed from each CDR3. Each record gives: V gene, CDR3 protein.

V gene: TRBV18
CDR3 protein: ASSPPGSTSNYGYT

V gene: TRBV19
CDR3 protein: ASSPYQLNTEAF

V gene: TRBV7-6
CDR3 protein: ASSSIPSGTPQH

V gene: TRBV29-1
CDR3 protein: SVDTGSGHSVLT

V gene: TRBV5-1
CDR3 protein: ASMATGGGYGYT

V gene: TRBV6-5
CDR3 protein: ASRPGLAGLETQY

V gene: TRBV12-3/TRBV12-4
CDR3 protein: ASSLLAGEQF

V gene: TRBV27
CDR3 protein: ASSLSWALYQETQY

V gene: TRBV28
CDR3 protein: ASSPPQGVNPYNEQF

V gene: TRBV7-9
CDR3 protein: ASSFDTGPYNEQF

V gene: TRBV5-1
CDR3 protein: ASSLNGGRETGELF

V gene: TRBV11-2
CDR3 protein: ASSWKDGSYEQY

V gene: TRBV5-1
CDR3 protein: ASSLGPTENTEAF

V gene: TRBV11-2
CDR3 protein: ASSPRTSVNEQF

V gene: TRBV12-3/TRBV12-4
CDR3 protein: ASSFWGTDTQY

V gene: TRBV4-3
CDR3 protein: ASSQGGAGNTGELF

V gene: TRBV13
CDR3 protein: ASSLERHTQY

V gene: TRBV25-1
CDR3 protein: ASSEADRGFGYT

V gene: TRBV19
CDR3 protein: ASSIGQGSYEQY

V gene: TRBV18
CDR3 protein: ASSPLAPGQGANNEQF

V gene: TRBV28
CDR3 protein: ASSLSRWETSGSYEQY

V gene: TRBV6-6
CDR3 protein: ASSLRYRDGEAF

V gene: TRBV28
CDR3 protein: ASTSSLRQTQY

V gene: TRBV19
CDR3 protein: ASSRGWGQTGELF

V gene: TRBV27
CDR3 protein: ASSARVSGANVLT

V gene: TRBV15
CDR3 protein: ATSRGYSGRYNEQF

V gene: TRBV2
CDR3 protein: ASSVVTSYEQY

V gene: TRBV2
CDR3 protein: ASHRDSSLNEQF

V gene: TRBV6-6
CDR3 protein: ASSYPGDYGYT

V gene: TRBV9
CDR3 protein: ASSASGISGNTIY

V gene: TRBV19
CDR3 protein: ASSNTRLAGAYEQY

V gene: TRBV6-2/TRBV6-3
CDR3 protein: ASSYDGTLSIGYT

V gene: TRBV5-1
CDR3 protein: ASSSGPPETLH

V gene: TRBV3-1/TRBV3-2
CDR3 protein: ASSIQGDGYT

V gene: TRBV5-8
CDR3 protein: ASSLGPERWGKPQH

V gene: TRBV7-8
CDR3 protein: ASSLKGGEGYT

V gene: TRBV29-1
CDR3 protein: SAFRGGSQF

V gene: TRBV7-8
CDR3 protein: ASSSGLISNQPQH

V gene: TRBV7-2
CDR3 protein: ASSLAGGFTPDTQY

V gene: TRBV3-1/TRBV3-2
CDR3 protein: ASSQVTSGGPGQY

V gene: TRBV10-1
CDR3 protein: ASSAGGDGQPQH

V gene: TRBV12-5
CDR3 protein: ASGPMTGGENQPQH

V gene: TRBV25-1
CDR3 protein: ASTPTGGTNEKLF

V gene: TRBV5-1
CDR3 protein: ASSLGQNYNEQF

V gene: TRBV3-1/TRBV3-2
CDR3 protein: ASSEARGRGTYEQY

V gene: TRBV7-9
CDR3 protein: ASSLEGTDLGETQY